The 9 T cell receptor beta chains below were found in one sample sequenced in a study of cytomegalovirus exposure and HLA in healthy donors. Vbeta (60) and Jbeta (13) primers were used in the PCR. The repertoire was sequenced with immunoSEQ multiplex PCR; TCRdb's copy has only in-frame clones and lacks some. The sample contains roughly 66,000 clones, roughly 72% of which appear only once. What was sequenced was PBMCs. These receptors were taken from a man aged 50-59 years in good health and CMV-seronegative.

V gene TRBV10-1 combines with J gene TRBJ1-1, with D possibly being TRBD1 (5 bases). Germline CDR1 WNHNN, CDR2 SYGVQD (reference sequence). V lost 2 bases and J lost 2, with 9 bases in between. The CDR3 runs to 14 residues. DNA of the CDR3: TGCGCCAGCAGTGAGGGCAGGGCTAACACTGAAGCTTTCTTT. It translates to CASSEGRANTEAFF.

This clone was seen a few times. This sequence joins TRBV10-1 and TRBJ2-1; D perhaps matches TRBD2 (6 bases). The germline V and J ends were trimmed by 1 base and 8 bases, with 12 bases remaining between them. This CDR3 spans 14 amino acids. From germline, CDR1 is WNHNN and CDR2 SYGVQD (reference sequence). The CDR3 sequence: CASSEYTSWDEQFF. CDR3 bases: TGCGCCAGCAGTGAGTATACTAGCTGGGATGAGCAGTTCTTC.

J is TRBJ2-5 and V is TRBV6-6; unclear D gene. The V and J ends lost 6 bases and 6 bases respectively, with 11 bases between them. The length of the CDR3 is 12 residues. Germline CDR1 is MNHNY and CDR2 is SVGAGI (reference sequence). The CDR3 spells CASSLHEQTQYF. CDR3 DNA: TGTGCCAGCAGCCTTCACGAGCAGACCCAGTACTTC.

The V and J genes are TRBV9 and TRBJ2-2; TRBD1 agrees at 8 bases. J gave up 5 bases and V 4 bases, and 7 bases lay outside the gene matches. The CDR3 consists of 15 residues. Germline V CDR1 and CDR2: SGDLS, YYNGEE. The CDR3 nucleotides read TGTGCCAGCAGCCCTCCCAGGGGGCGAACCGGGGAGCTGTTTTTT. Translation gives CASSPPRGRTGELFF.

The J gene is TRBJ2-1, the V gene TRBV5-5; D gene uncertain. CDR1 and CDR2 (germline): SGHKS, YYEKEE (reference sequence). V dropped 0 bases and J dropped 0 bases, with 10 bases sitting between them. The length of the CDR3 is 16 residues. The CDR3 loop reads CASSLDSTLSYNEQFF. The DNA for the CDR3 is TGTGCCAGCAGCTTGGATAGCACCCTCTCCTACAATGAGCAGTTCTTC.

The chain is built from TRBV25-1 and TRBJ1-1, with 9 bases lining up with TRBD1. Germline trimming cut 4 bases from V and 4 bases from J; bases unmatched to any gene: 10. The CDR3 spans 16 residues. Germline V gene lookup returns CDR1 MGHDK and CDR2 SYGVNS. In DNA, the CDR3 is TGTGCCAGCAGTGGTCAACCGGGACAGGGATCCACTGAAGCTTTCTTT. The encoded protein is CASSGQPGQGSTEAFF.

The chain links TRBV29-1 to TRBJ2-6; 7 bases agree with TRBD1. The CDR3 has 14 residues. Germline-derived CDR1 and CDR2 are SQVTM and ANQGSEA. V gave up 4 bases and J gave up 4 bases; unmatched junction bases: 4. The CDR3 DNA sequence: TGCAGCGTTGCTAGGGGGCTGGGGGCCAACGTCCTGACTTTC. This sequence encodes CSVARGLGANVLTF.

V is TRBV10-3 and J is TRBJ1-5; D gene ambiguous. The CDR3 is 13 residues long. V dropped 5 bases and J dropped 3 bases, with 8 bases sitting between them. Germline-derived CDR1 and CDR2 are ENHRY and SYGVKD. As DNA, the CDR3 is TGTGCCATCAGTCCCGGGTTCAATCAGCCCCAGCATTTT. It yields the protein CAISPGFNQPQHF.

V usage is TRBV9 and J usage is TRBJ2-1; the D gene is possibly TRBD1 (6 bases). The CDR3 is made up of 13 amino acids. V was cut by 3 bases and J by 12 bases, with 16 bases left in between. Germline CDR1 SGDLS, CDR2 YYNGEE. The DNA for the CDR3 is TGTGCCAGCAGCGACCCCAGGGGCCGGGCGCAGTTCTTC. Its protein is CASSDPRGRAQFF. Drawing the rest from reference TRBV9 and TRBJ2-1, the complete variable domain is DSGVTQTPKHLITATGQRVTLRCSPRSGDLSVYWYQQSLDQGLQFLIQYYNGEERAKGNILERFSAQQFPDLHSELNLSSLELGDSALYFCASSDPRGRAQFFGPGTRLTVL.